The next 32 T cell receptor beta chains were all read from a single sample in a study of cytomegalovirus exposure and HLA in healthy donors. Primers for the PCR totalled 60 Vbeta and 13 Jbeta. Measured with immunoSEQ multiplex PCR; TCRdb has only the in-frame clones, and not every one. The sample yields 150,000 to 200,000 clones, around three quarters seen once. The material sequenced was PBMCs. The receptor set was obtained from a woman under 40 in good health and CMV-seropositive.

This chain uses TRBV9 with TRBJ2-1, with 8 positions matching TRBD2. V trimming: 4 bases; J trimming: 4 bases; junction bases outside the gene matches: 7. The CDR3 extends over 15 amino acids. Germline CDR1 SGDLS, CDR2 YYNGEE. Here the CDR3 reads CASSPGGGRYNEQFF. In nucleotides, the CDR3 is TGTGCCAGCAGCCCCGGGGGGGGGCGGTACAATGAGCAGTTCTTC. The full variable domain, rest sourced from reference TRBV9 and TRBJ2-1, is DSGVTQTPKHLITATGQRVTLRCSPRSGDLSVYWYQQSLDQGLQFLIQYYNGEERAKGNILERFSAQQFPDLHSELNLSSLELGDSALYFCASSPGGGRYNEQFFGPGTRLTVL.

The chain employs TRBV5-1 and TRBJ2-5; TRBD1 matches 7 bases. V lost 2 bases to trimming and J lost 8 bases; unmatched junction nucleotides: 9. Germline CDR1 and CDR2: SGHRS and YFSETQ. The length of the CDR3 is 14 residues. In nucleotides, the CDR3 is TGCGCCAGCAGCTTTGGTGCAGAAGGGGGCACCCAGTACTTC. As protein: CASSFGAEGGTQYF.

The chain has TRBV2 and TRBJ2-5; 7 positions match TRBD2. There are 13 residues in the CDR3. V was pared by 7 bases and J by 11 bases, with 13 bases of the junction left unmatched. Germline lookup yields CDR1 SNHLY and CDR2 FYNNEI. The CDR3 reads CASKGDGAGEQYF. The CDR3 region has the DNA TGTGCCAGCAAAGGGGACGGGGCGGGGGAGCAGTACTTC.

CDR3 residues: CAISEYGPSDTQYF. The DNA for the CDR3 is TGTGCCATCAGTGAGTATGGGCCCTCGGATACGCAGTATTTT. The chain couples TRBV10-3 to TRBJ2-3, with D unclear. The CDR3 totals 14 residues. Germline lookup yields CDR1 ENHRY and CDR2 SYGVKD. V dropped 1 base and J dropped 6 bases, with 11 bases sitting between them.

The chain employs TRBV9 and TRBJ2-5; 8 nucleotides agree with TRBD2. The germline CDR1 and CDR2 sequences are SGDLS and YYNGEE. This CDR3 is 15 amino acids long. Losses at the gene ends were 0 bases for V and 4 bases for J; bases not matched to a gene: 5. The CDR3 reads CASSVALGLGETQYF. CDR3 in DNA: TGTGCCAGCAGCGTAGCATTGGGACTAGGAGAGACCCAGTACTTC.

The chain joins TRBV15 to TRBJ1-1; no clear D gene. V shed 0 bases and J shed 0 bases, with 11 bases lying between them. This CDR3 contains 16 residues. CDR1 is LNHNV and CDR2 is YYDKDF in the germline V gene (reference sequence). In DNA, the CDR3 is TGTGCCACCAGCAGAGAGCGTGGCAGGTTGAACACTGAAGCTTTCTTT. It encodes CATSRERGRLNTEAFF.

The chain links TRBV28 to TRBJ1-3, with 7 bases lining up with TRBD1. In germline, CDR1 is MDHEN, CDR2 SYDVKM. This CDR3 has 15 amino acids. V was clipped by 6 bases and J by 0 bases; unmatched bases: 5. Here the CDR3 DNA reads TGTGCCAGCAGGACAGGGCAAACCTCTGGAAACACCATATATTTT. Its translation is CASRTGQTSGNTIYF.

J is TRBJ2-7 and V is TRBV6-5, with D possibly being TRBD1 (6 bases). Germline CDR1 is MNHEY and CDR2 is SVGAGI. Trimming removed 5 bases from V and 4 bases from J, with 12 bases in between. This CDR3 contains 13 residues. The CDR3 coding sequence is TGTGCCAGCAGTGATGGGACACCATACGAGCAGTACTTC. This encodes CASSDGTPYEQYF.

The chain joins TRBV28 to TRBJ2-7; possible D gene TRBD1, 6 bases. Germline assignment: CDR1 MDHEN and CDR2 SYDVKM. The CDR3 spans 14 residues. Deletions cut 5 bases from V and 5 bases from J, with 16 bases between. CDR3 residues: CASSITGSVDEQYF. CDR3 nucleotide sequence: TGTGCCAGCAGTATTACAGGGTCGGTCGACGAGCAGTACTTC.

This rearrangement joins TRBV7-8 to TRBJ2-7; 10 bases are shared with TRBD1. Germline CDR1 SGHVS, CDR2 FQNEAQ. The CDR3 has 17 residues. V shed 1 base, J shed 2 bases, and the junction held 8 bases outside the gene matches. CDR3 sequence (DNA): TGTGCCAGCAGCTTAGGGACAGGGGGAGTGGGGGCCTACGAGCAGTACTTC. This codes for CASSLGTGGVGAYEQYF.

This chain joins TRBV19 and TRBJ1-6, with 7 bases identical to TRBD1. CDR3 length: 14 amino acids. Germline values: CDR1 LNHDA, CDR2 SQIVND (reference sequence). J lost 10 bases, V lost 2 bases, and 5 bases had no gene match. The CDR3 DNA is TGTGCCAGTAGTATAAGTCAGGGGGAATCACCCCTCCACTTT. As protein: CASSISQGESPLHF.

The gene calls are TRBV5-1 and TRBJ2-3; 14 nucleotides match TRBD2. The CDR3 is 16 amino acids. The V gene end was trimmed by 4 bases and the J gene end by 5 bases; junction bases not matched to a gene: 6. Germline V gene lookup returns CDR1 SGHRS and CDR2 YFSETQ. The CDR3 reads CASSPGTSGSVDTQYF. Here the CDR3 DNA reads TGCGCCAGCAGCCCCGGGACTAGCGGGAGTGTAGATACGCAGTATTTT.

The J gene is TRBJ2-7, the V gene TRBV6-5, with D maybe TRBD1 (5 bases). The CDR3 loop spans 15 amino acids. Germline CDR1 reads MNHEY; CDR2 reads SVGAGI. Trimming left V 5 bases short and J 1 base short, with 15 bases between. CDR3 DNA: TGTGCCAGCAGTCGAAATTCCAGGGCGTCCTACGAGCAGTACTTC. Its translation is CASSRNSRASYEQYF.

A few counts support this clone. The chain is built from TRBV7-2 and TRBJ2-7, with TRBD2 identical over 8 bases. J gave up 2 bases and V 2 bases, and 2 bases lay outside the gene matches. This CDR3 has 14 amino acids. Germline V lookup: CDR1 SGHTA, CDR2 FQGNSA. CDR3 amino acids: CASSLTSGTYEQYF. The CDR3 region has the DNA TGTGCCAGCAGCTTAACTAGCGGTACCTACGAGCAGTACTTC.

This clone appeared once. CDR3: CAWRRSGANTGELFF. The CDR3 DNA follows: TGTGCCTGGAGGAGGTCCGGGGCGAACACCGGGGAGCTGTTTTTT. The J gene is TRBJ2-2, the V gene TRBV30, with a tentative D call TRBD2 (5 bases). The CDR3 contains 15 residues. Germline V gene data show CDR1 as GTSNPN and CDR2 as SVGIG (reference sequence). V lost 3 bases to trimming and J lost 0 bases, with 11 bases between them.

This chain joins TRBV2 and TRBJ1-2; 12 bases fit TRBD1. The germline gives CDR1 SNHLY, CDR2 FYNNEI. The CDR3 consists of 17 residues. The J segment lost 4 bases and the V segment lost 5 bases, leaving 11 bases of the junction unmatched. The DNA of the CDR3 is TGTGCCAGCAGTACCCCTCCGGGACAGGGGGCCCCCTATGGCTACACCTTC. Protein sequence: CASSTPPGQGAPYGYTF.

This clone was counted between two and nine times. The chain combines TRBV10-3 with TRBJ1-4, with D unresolved. Germline V gene sequence: CDR1 ENHRY, CDR2 SYGVKD. Trimming took off 0 bases at V and 5 bases at J, with 10 bases between the two ends. The CDR3 has 15 amino acids. The CDR3 sequence: CAISESNGENEKLFF. The DNA of the CDR3 is TGTGCCATCAGTGAGTCGAACGGAGAGAATGAAAAACTGTTTTTT.

The gene calls are TRBV5-1 and TRBJ1-1; no definite D call. V was cut by 0 bases and J by 2 bases, with 11 bases left in between. This CDR3 is 15 amino acids long. The germline gives CDR1 SGHRS, CDR2 YFSETQ. The CDR3 DNA reads as TGCGCCAGCAGCTTGGGGACCGGGATCAACACTGAAGCTTTCTTT. Translated, it gives CASSLGTGINTEAFF.

V usage is TRBV5-1 and J usage is TRBJ2-5; D not resolved. V was pared by 0 bases and J by 5 bases, with 8 bases between. The CDR3 has 13 amino acids. Looked up from germline, CDR1 is SGHRS and CDR2 is YFSETQ. DNA for the CDR3: TGCGCCAGCAGCTTGGACCCTAGGGAGACCCAGTACTTC. Its translation: CASSLDPRETQYF.

V usage is TRBV7-2 and J usage is TRBJ2-5; D is possibly TRBD1 (7 bases). The CDR3 loop spans 14 amino acids. Between the trimmed V and J ends, which lost 5 bases and 1 base, there was a span of 11 bases. Germline V CDR1 and CDR2: SGHTA, FQGNSA. As DNA, the CDR3 is TGTGCCAGCAGCCCAGGGGGAGGCCAAGAGACCCAGTACTTC. This encodes CASSPGGGQETQYF. The variable domain in full, completed from reference TRBV7-2 and TRBJ2-5, reads GAGVSQSPSNKVTEKGKDVELRCDPISGHTALYWYRQSLGQGLEFLIYFQGNSAPDKSGLPSDRFSAERTGGSVSTLTIQRTQQEDSAVYLCASSPGGGQETQYFGPGTRLLVL.

This chain links TRBV10-3 with TRBJ1-1; D gene ambiguous. V lost 11 bases to trimming and J lost 5 bases, with 18 bases between them. Germline CDR1 and CDR2: ENHRY and SYGVKD. The CDR3 length is 13 residues. The DNA of the CDR3 is TGTGCCTGCGGGAGGGAGGGTGGGACTGAAGCTTTCTTT. Translation: CACGREGGTEAFF.

This clone has a handful of counts. The V and J genes are TRBV28 and TRBJ1-5, with 8 bases lining up with TRBD1. V lost 6 bases, J lost 6 bases, and 10 bases stayed unmatched. Germline V gene data show CDR1 as MDHEN and CDR2 as SYDVKM. The length of the CDR3 is 15 residues. CDR3 nucleotides: TGTGCCAGCAGCTCAGGGGGCAGGTCGTTTCAGCCCCAGCATTTT. Translating it yields CASSSGGRSFQPQHF.

The rearrangement links TRBV5-4 to TRBJ1-5, with D tentatively TRBD1 (6 bases). Deletions cut 0 bases from V and 6 bases from J, with 10 bases between. Germline CDR1 SGHNT, CDR2 YYREEE (reference sequence). The length of the CDR3 is 14 residues. The CDR3 bases are TGTGCCAGCAGCTTGGCAGGGGTTGGTCAGCCCCAGCATTTT. It translates to CASSLAGVGQPQHF.

This clone appeared a single time. This chain uses TRBV10-3 with TRBJ2-1, with D possibly TRBD2 on 5 matching bases. Trimming shortened V by 2 bases and J by 9 bases, and 11 bases separated the two germline ends. Germline V gives CDR1 ENHRY, CDR2 SYGVKD. The CDR3 contains 13 residues. The CDR3 nucleotides are TGTGCCATCAGTGAGCACGGACGGGGTGAGCAGTTCTTC. This sequence encodes CAISEHGRGEQFF.

The V and J genes are TRBV4-3 and TRBJ2-1; 9 bases agree with TRBD2. The CDR3 contains 17 residues. V shed 0 bases, J shed 4 bases, and the junction held 7 bases outside the gene matches. The germline gives CDR1 LGHNA, CDR2 YSLEER. CDR3 coding DNA: TGCGCCAGCAGCCAAGATGTAGCGGGGGTACTATACAATGAGCAGTTCTTC. Translating gives CASSQDVAGVLYNEQFF.

The chain has TRBV21-1 and TRBJ1-1. TRBV21-1 is a pseudogene. This CDR3 spans 19 amino acids. CDR3 residues: CASSKVRGFGSRLNTEAFF. CDR3 nucleotide sequence: TGTGCCAGCAGCAAAGTCAGAGGGTTTGGGTCTCGTCTGAACACTGAAGCTTTCTTT.

The chain combines TRBV27 with TRBJ2-3, with D uncertain. Trimming cost V 2 bases and J 2 bases, with 8 bases left between them. From germline, CDR1 is MNHEY and CDR2 SMNVEV (reference sequence). The CDR3 has 14 residues. The CDR3 sequence: CASSLNPTTDTQYF. The CDR3 DNA is TGTGCCAGCAGTTTAAATCCTACCACAGATACGCAGTATTTT.

A word on this clone: Mismatch with germline at one junction end may stem from a read error. The chain couples TRBV5-4 to TRBJ2-7; 7 nucleotides line up with TRBD1. Germline values: CDR1 SGHNT, CDR2 YYREEE (reference sequence). This CDR3 region has 17 residues. CDR3 nucleotide sequence: TGTGCCAGCAGCCCGGAACATGGTCGCCAAGACAGGGTAGGAATTGTTTGG. It encodes CASSPEHGRQDRVGIVW.

This sequence joins TRBV27 and TRBJ2-5; D is unresolved. Near its end, the DNA agrees better with TRBJ2-7, so the J call may be wrong. From germline, CDR1 is MNHEY and CDR2 SMNVEV (reference sequence). The CDR3 sequence is 11 residues long. CDR3 nucleotides: TGTGCCAGCAGTAATGGGCACGAGCAGTACTTC. Amino acids: CASSNGHEQYF.

The chain has TRBV27 and TRBJ2-7; 9 nucleotides match TRBD2. This CDR3 spans 15 amino acids. The J segment lost 2 bases and the V segment lost 5 bases, leaving 7 bases of the junction unmatched. The germline V gene encodes CDR1 MNHEY and CDR2 SMNVEV (reference sequence). This CDR3 reads CASSTLAGATYEQYF. In DNA form, the CDR3 reads TGTGCCAGCAGTACGTTAGCGGGGGCTACCTACGAGCAGTACTTC.

This chain uses TRBV6-5 with TRBJ1-1; no firm D call. V was cut by 5 bases and J by 0 bases, with 7 bases left in between. Germline V gives CDR1 MNHEY, CDR2 SVGAGI. The CDR3 runs 13 residues. In DNA form, the CDR3 reads TGTGCCAGCAGTCTAGTTTTGAACACTGAAGCTTTCTTT. It yields the protein CASSLVLNTEAFF.

The gene calls are TRBV19 and TRBJ2-3; 9 bases are a match to TRBD2. The J segment lost 5 bases and the V segment lost 7 bases, leaving 10 bases of the junction unmatched. Germline V lookup: CDR1 LNHDA, CDR2 SQIVND (reference sequence). The length of the CDR3 is 15 residues. The CDR3 loop reads CASTRASGMRDTQYF. CDR3 coding DNA: TGTGCCAGTACCCGGGCTAGCGGGATGAGAGATACGCAGTATTTT.